Below are 32 T cell receptor beta chains sequenced from a single sample in a study of blood T cell repertoires in COVID-19. TCRdb keeps only in-frame clones here, not all; method: immunoSEQ multiplex PCR. The top ten clones hold less than 5% of a sample with tens of thousands of clones, around nine tenths of them seen once. Sequencing input: peripheral blood. All receptors come from a woman of 80 years or more with acute or convalescent COVID-19.

This sequence joins TRBV27 and TRBJ2-2; the D gene is possibly TRBD1 (8 bases). Trimming pared 7 bases from V and 0 bases from J, leaving 21 bases between. Germline V gene sequence: CDR1 MNHEY, CDR2 SMNVEV (reference sequence). The CDR3 length is 18 residues. The CDR3 loop is CASTTRRQGRANTGELFF. CDR3 sequence (DNA): TGTGCCAGCACAACGAGAAGACAGGGGAGGGCGAACACCGGGGAGCTGTTTTTT.

This clone was recorded only once. V usage is TRBV5-5 and J usage is TRBJ1-1, with D unclear. Germline lookup yields CDR1 SGHKS and CDR2 YYEKEE (reference sequence). Trimming took off 2 bases at V and 7 bases at J, with 15 bases between the two ends. This CDR3 has 14 amino acids. CDR3 sequence: CASSFGLQNLEAFF. As DNA, the CDR3 is TGTGCCAGCAGCTTCGGCCTACAGAACCTTGAAGCTTTCTTT. Together with reference TRBV5-5 and TRBJ1-1, the CDR3 gives the full variable domain: DAGVTQSPTHLIKTRGQQVTLRCSPISGHKSVSWYQQVLGQGPQFIFQYYEKEERGRGNFPDRFSARQFPNYSSELNVNALLLGDSALYLCASSFGLQNLEAFFGQGTRLTVV.

This chain joins TRBV9 and TRBJ1-2; possible D gene TRBD1, 6 bases. V was trimmed by 3 bases and J by 2 bases, leaving 11 bases between them. The CDR3 extends over 14 amino acids. Germline V gene sequence: CDR1 SGDLS, CDR2 YYNGEE. This chain's CDR3 is CASSGADRNYGYTF. The DNA for the CDR3 is TGTGCCAGCAGCGGCGCGGACAGAAACTATGGCTACACCTTC.

The CDR3: CAIRGRGQGNYEQYF. The CDR3 nucleotides read TGTGCCATCAGAGGACGAGGACAGGGCAACTACGAGCAGTACTTC. J is TRBJ2-7 and V is TRBV10-3; 8 bases fit TRBD1. V shed 6 bases, J shed 3 bases, and the junction held 10 bases outside the gene matches. This CDR3 is 15 amino acids long. CDR1 ENHRY and CDR2 SYGVKD come from the germline V gene.

J is TRBJ2-2 and V is TRBV30; 9 bases map to TRBD1. CDR1 and CDR2 (germline): GTSNPN, SVGIG (reference sequence). This CDR3 has 15 amino acids. V lost 0 bases to trimming and J lost 5 bases; unmatched junction nucleotides: 4. CDR3 loop: CAWSVGTGWTGELFF. DNA of the CDR3: TGTGCCTGGAGTGTTGGGACAGGGTGGACCGGGGAGCTGTTTTTT.

This clone turned up a few times. The chain has TRBV30 and TRBJ2-7; 8 bases line up with TRBD2. Trimming removed 2 bases from V and 5 bases from J; junction bases left unmatched: 11. Per germline, CDR1 GTSNPN and CDR2 SVGIG (reference sequence). CDR3 length: 15 residues. CDR3 sequence (DNA): TGTGCCTGGAGTCCGGGGGAGCGGGGGAGGGACGAGCAGTACTTC. It specifies CAWSPGERGRDEQYF.

This clone was seen once. The chain recombines TRBV12-5 with TRBJ2-7, with 11 bases identical to TRBD2. Germline-derived CDR1 and CDR2 are LGHNT and FRNRAP. After removal of 6 bases from V and 9 bases from J, the junction contained 4 bases not matched to a gene. The CDR3 has 12 amino acids. CDR3 nucleotides: TGTGCTAGTGGCCAAACTAGCGGGGGGCAGTACTTC. It specifies CASGQTSGGQYF.

The genes are TRBV7-8 and TRBJ2-7; D unresolved. Trimming stripped 5 bases from V and 3 bases from J, with 11 bases between. In germline, CDR1 is SGHVS, CDR2 FQNEAQ. The CDR3 has 13 amino acids. The CDR3 spells CASSRTTLYEQYF. The CDR3 DNA is TGTGCCAGCAGCCGCACTACCCTCTACGAGCAGTACTTC.

The CDR3, as DNA: TGTGCCAGCTCCCGCGTGGGAGCGGGGGATACAGATACGCAGTATTTT. This sequence encodes CASSRVGAGDTDTQYF. The chain is built from TRBV18 and TRBJ2-3, with 8 positions matching TRBD2. Germline assignment: CDR1 KGHSH and CDR2 LQKENI. The CDR3 totals 16 residues. Trimming cost V 6 bases and J 3 bases; bases outside gene matches: 11. Variable domain in full (rest from reference TRBV18 and TRBJ2-3): NAGVMQNPRHLVRRRGQEARLRCSPMKGHSHVYWYRQLPEEGLKFMVYLQKENIIDESGMPKERFSAEFPKEGPSILRIQQVVRGDSAAYFCASSRVGAGDTDTQYFGPGTRLTVL.

The rearrangement uses TRBV18 and TRBJ2-7; TRBD1 matches at 8 bases. The CDR3 spans 13 residues. Germline V gives CDR1 KGHSH, CDR2 LQKENI. V gave up 3 bases and J gave up 6 bases; unmatched junction bases: 4. CDR3 amino acids: CASSPTGEVEQYF. The CDR3 nucleotides are TGTGCCAGCTCACCGACAGGGGAAGTCGAGCAGTACTTC.

The gene calls are TRBV6-2 or TRBV6-3 and TRBJ2-1; 7 bases match TRBD2. The CDR3 has 17 amino acids. V shed 6 bases, J shed 5 bases, and the junction held 16 bases outside the gene matches. From germline, CDR1 is MNHEY and CDR2 SVGEGT. The CDR3 loop is CASSPGGGSGLNNEQFF. The CDR3 DNA follows: TGTGCCAGCAGCCCTGGAGGAGGTAGCGGGCTAAACAATGAGCAGTTCTTC.

The chain employs TRBV7-2 and TRBJ1-5, with D tentatively TRBD1 (6 bases). Germline CDR1 reads SGHTA; CDR2 reads FQGNSA. Trimming shortened V by 5 bases and J by 2 bases, and 13 bases separated the two germline ends. The CDR3 consists of 15 residues. The DNA of the CDR3 is TGTGCCAGCAGCCCTACAGGGAACGGCAATCAGCCCCAGCATTTT. It is translated as CASSPTGNGNQPQHF.

The chain recombines TRBV5-1 with TRBJ2-7; TRBD1 agrees at 11 bases. Germline CDR1 is SGHRS and CDR2 is YFSETQ. Unmatched junction bases numbered 10, after V lost 4 bases and J lost 7 bases. CDR3 length: 15 residues. The CDR3 region has the DNA TGCGCCAGCAGCCCGCCGGGACAGGGGGGGAGGGAGCAGTACTTC. Amino acid sequence: CASSPPGQGGREQYF.

CDR3 region: CSASQDREAFF. CDR3 nucleotide sequence: TGCAGTGCCAGCCAAGACAGGGAAGCTTTCTTT. This chain joins TRBV20-1 and TRBJ1-1; D is perhaps TRBD1 (6 bases). Germline V gene sequence: CDR1 DFQATT, CDR2 SNEGSKA (reference sequence). The CDR3 totals 11 residues. Trimming removed 6 bases from V and 8 bases from J, with 13 bases in between.

The genes are TRBV2 and TRBJ1-2; TRBD1 aligns across 7 bases. The CDR3 sequence is 14 residues long. The germline V gene encodes CDR1 SNHLY and CDR2 FYNNEI. J gave up 3 bases and V 7 bases, and 8 bases lay outside the gene matches. The CDR3 nucleotides are TGTGCCAGCAAGCCAACCGGACAGGACTATGGCTACACCTTC. This sequence encodes CASKPTGQDYGYTF. Variable domain in full (rest from reference TRBV2 and TRBJ1-2): EPEVTQTPSHQVTQMGQEVILRCVPISNHLYFYWYRQILGQKVEFLVSFYNNEISEKSEIFDDQFSVERPDGSNFTLKIRSTKLEDSAMYFCASKPTGQDYGYTFGSGTRLTVV.

This clone was observed once. The chain carries TRBV7-3 and TRBJ2-3, with D maybe TRBD2 (7 bases). The CDR3 has 18 residues. The V gene lost 1 base and the J gene lost 2 bases, with 19 bases spanning the gap. Per germline, CDR1 SGHTA and CDR2 FQGTGA. In DNA form, the CDR3 reads TGTGCCAGCAGCTTAAAGGGCGGCGGGGGCCCTTCCACAGATACGCAGTATTTT. Protein product: CASSLKGGGGPSTDTQYF.

This clone was counted once. The rearrangement links TRBV6-5 to TRBJ1-2; D call uncertain. The CDR3 loop spans 15 amino acids. CDR1 is MNHEY, CDR2 SVGAGI, per germline. V dropped 2 bases and J dropped 6 bases, with 16 bases sitting between them. CDR3 amino acids: CASSYLLLGSNGYTF. For the CDR3, the DNA is TGTGCCAGCAGTTACCTACTTTTGGGGAGCAATGGCTACACCTTC.

J is TRBJ1-3 and V is TRBV3-1 (or the pseudogene TRBV3-2); 8 bases map to TRBD1. V shed 3 bases and J 0 bases; nucleotides not matched to a gene: 1. Germline CDR1 LGHDT, CDR2 YNNKEL (reference sequence). This CDR3 contains 15 residues. The CDR3 here is CASSQGQVSGNTIYF. The CDR3 region has the DNA TGTGCCAGCAGCCAGGGACAGGTCTCTGGAAACACCATATATTTT.

This clone was found once. This chain joins TRBV6-1 and TRBJ2-7; no definite D call. Germline V CDR1 and CDR2: MNHNS, SASEGT. This CDR3 has 12 amino acids. V was shortened by 2 bases and J by 11 bases, with 13 bases between the two germline ends. The CDR3 protein is CASSEIVQTKYF. Written as DNA, the CDR3 is TGTGCCAGCAGTGAAATAGTACAGACGAAGTACTTC.

The chain carries TRBV9 and TRBJ1-6; 8 bases fit TRBD1. Trimming removed 2 bases from V and 9 bases from J; junction bases left unmatched: 7. CDR1 and CDR2 from the germline V gene are SGDLS and YYNGEE. CDR3 size: 15 residues. CDR3 protein: CASSVTGEAGSPLHF. CDR3 in DNA: TGTGCCAGCAGCGTGACAGGGGAGGCGGGTTCACCCCTCCACTTT.

The chain couples TRBV30 to TRBJ1-2, with TRBD1 matching 7 bases. With 5 bases clipped from V and 3 bases from J, the junction kept 0 bases outside the gene matches. Germline assignment: CDR1 GTSNPN and CDR2 SVGIG (reference sequence). The CDR3 consists of 11 residues. The CDR3 DNA reads as TGTGCCTGGGGACAGGACTATGGCTACACCTTC. Translated: CAWGQDYGYTF.

This chain joins TRBV29-1 and TRBJ2-6, with no clear D. V was clipped by 3 bases and J by 0 bases, with 6 bases between them. In germline, CDR1 is SQVTM, CDR2 ANQGSEA. The CDR3 extends over 14 amino acids. The CDR3 sequence: CSVDSSSGANVLTF. The CDR3 region has the DNA TGCAGCGTTGATAGCAGCTCTGGGGCCAACGTCCTGACTTTC.

This clone was counted once. The genes are TRBV4-3 and TRBJ2-7; TRBD1 is a possible D gene (5 bases). This CDR3 has 14 residues. Germline CDR1 reads LGHNA; CDR2 reads YSLEER. The V and J ends lost 0 bases and 3 bases respectively, with 9 bases between them. The CDR3 bases are TGCGCCAGCAGCCAAGAGCAGGGATACTACGAGCAGTACTTC. Its translation: CASSQEQGYYEQYF.

The chain links TRBV10-3 to TRBJ2-1, with TRBD1 identical over 9 bases. This CDR3 region has 14 residues. V lost 9 bases to trimming and J lost 6 bases; unmatched junction nucleotides: 9. Germline-derived CDR1 and CDR2 are ENHRY and SYGVKD. CDR3 loop: CAIRLGQGSNEQFF. The DNA of the CDR3 is TGTGCCATTCGGTTGGGACAGGGATCCAATGAGCAGTTCTTC.

The genes are TRBV19 and TRBJ2-1; 9 bases map to TRBD1. This CDR3 is 15 amino acids long. Germline V gene data show CDR1 as LNHDA and CDR2 as SQIVND (reference sequence). V lost 4 bases, J lost 7 bases, and 8 bases stayed unmatched. DNA for the CDR3: TGTGCCAGTAGTAGTGGACAGGGGACAGGTAATGAGCAGTTCTTC. Protein product: CASSSGQGTGNEQFF.

This chain connects TRBV15 to TRBJ1-5, with 7 bases fitting TRBD1. The CDR3 sequence is 14 residues long. Germline lookup yields CDR1 LNHNV and CDR2 YYDKDF (reference sequence). V lost 5 bases to trimming and J lost 9 bases; unmatched junction nucleotides: 10. The CDR3 region is CATSGRRGGAPQHF. CDR3 coding DNA: TGTGCCACCAGCGGGCGTCGAGGGGGCGCGCCCCAGCATTTT. Supplemented by reference TRBV15 and TRBJ1-5, the full variable domain reads DAMVIQNPRYQVTQFGKPVTLSCSQTLNHNVMYWYQQKSSQAPKLLFHYYDKDFNNEADTPDNFQSRRPNTSFCFLDIRSPGLGDTAMYLCATSGRRGGAPQHFGDGTRLSIL.

This clone was recorded only once. V is TRBV28 and J is TRBJ2-7, with a tentative D call TRBD2 (5 bases). The germline V and J ends were trimmed by 5 bases and 1 base, with 9 bases remaining between them. Germline V lookup: CDR1 MDHEN, CDR2 SYDVKM. The CDR3 has 13 residues. CDR3 bases: TGTGCCAGCAGTCGGACTGGTTCCTACGAGCAGTACTTC. It specifies CASSRTGSYEQYF.

The V call is TRBV6-5, the J call TRBJ1-5; D gene uncertain. With 6 bases removed from V and 4 bases from J, the gap between germline ends came to 16 bases. This CDR3 has 15 amino acids. In germline, CDR1 is MNHEY, CDR2 SVGAGI. CDR3 nucleotides: TGTGCCAGCAGAAAATCAGGAAATTTTAATCAGCCCCAGCATTTT. Protein sequence: CASRKSGNFNQPQHF.

The V and J genes are TRBV5-1 and TRBJ1-1; D remains unclear. CDR1 and CDR2 from the germline V gene are SGHRS and YFSETQ. V was cut by 0 bases and J by 5 bases, with 11 bases left in between. There are 14 residues in the CDR3. The CDR3: CASSLGGSGTEAFF. The CDR3, as DNA: TGCGCCAGCAGCTTGGGGGGATCGGGGACTGAAGCTTTCTTT.

This chain connects TRBV7-9 to TRBJ2-5; D remains ambiguous. V lost 6 bases to trimming and J lost 4 bases, with 9 bases between them. The CDR3 length is 12 residues. Germline lookup yields CDR1 SEHNR and CDR2 FQNEAQ (reference sequence). The CDR3 protein is CASRPTGETQYF. In DNA, the CDR3 is TGTGCCAGCAGACCTACCGGAGAGACCCAGTACTTC.

This clone was seen a few times. The chain couples TRBV2 to TRBJ1-5; 9 nucleotides align to TRBD1. CDR3 length: 13 residues. CDR1 and CDR2 (germline): SNHLY, FYNNEI. With 6 bases clipped from V and 9 bases from J, the junction kept 6 bases outside the gene matches. CDR3 residues: CASSPQGARPQHF. The CDR3 region has the DNA TGTGCCAGCAGCCCACAGGGGGCTAGGCCCCAGCATTTT.

This chain connects TRBV27 to TRBJ1-2; TRBD1 matches 9 bases. V shed 6 bases, J shed 7 bases, and the junction held 12 bases outside the gene matches. The CDR3 runs 15 residues. In germline, CDR1 is MNHEY, CDR2 SMNVEV (reference sequence). Here the CDR3 reads CASRGDRTGAGGYTF. As DNA, the CDR3 is TGTGCCAGCAGGGGAGATAGGACAGGGGCTGGTGGCTACACCTTC.